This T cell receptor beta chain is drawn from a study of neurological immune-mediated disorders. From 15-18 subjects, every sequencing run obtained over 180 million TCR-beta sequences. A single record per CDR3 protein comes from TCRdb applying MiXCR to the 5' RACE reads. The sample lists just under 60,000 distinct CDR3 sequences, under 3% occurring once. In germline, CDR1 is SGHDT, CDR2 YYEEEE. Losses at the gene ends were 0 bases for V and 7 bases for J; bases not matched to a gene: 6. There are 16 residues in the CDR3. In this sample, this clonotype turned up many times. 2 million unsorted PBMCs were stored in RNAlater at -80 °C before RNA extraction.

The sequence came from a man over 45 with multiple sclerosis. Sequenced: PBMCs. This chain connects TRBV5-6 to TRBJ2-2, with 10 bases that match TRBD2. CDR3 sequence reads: CASSLDERGGLGELFF. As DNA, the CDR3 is TGTGCCAGCAGCTTGGACGAGCGGGGGGGCCTCGGGGAGCTGTTTTTT.